This T cell receptor (beta chain) was sequenced during a study of T cells in Graves' hyperthyroidism and ophthalmopathy. Study conclusions and caveats: Within blood appeared most thyroid clonotypes that had expanded above 0.001.

RNA transcripts were the template for amplifying TCR beta CDR3 regions. Primed by the HTBI set, a first-round RT-PCR was run on the TCR CDR3. TCRdb used MiXCR to reprocess the multiplex PCR reads, holding one entry per CDR3 protein. The table includes approximately 700,000 distinct CDR3 sequences, over 40% detected once. The study left out patients who had uncontrolled infection, other autoimmune disease, pregnancy or lactation. Germline V lookup: CDR1 SGHRS, CDR2 YFSETQ. V shed 4 bases and J 5 bases; nucleotides not matched to a gene: 10. This CDR3 has 15 residues. As to this clonotype: Its antigen is unknown.

This TCR came from an adult man with Graves' disease, either hyperthyroidism or ophthalmopathy (not recorded which). The sequencing input was peripheral blood or thyroid tissue (not recorded which). The V gene is TRBV5-1, the J gene TRBJ2-5, with 8 positions matching TRBD2. The CDR3 here is CASSRLAGFGETQYF. In DNA form, the CDR3 reads TGCGCCAGCAGCCGTTTAGCGGGATTCGGGGAGACCCAGTACTTC.